Shown below are 32 T cell receptor beta chains from a single sample sequenced in a study of blood T cells in healthy people across ages. A second PCR of 7 to 11 cycles used a sample-barcoded 5' primer and a J-beta primer mix. TCRdb reprocessed the 5' RACE reads via MiXCR and lists one record per CDR3 protein. The table has about 930,000 distinct CDR3 sequences, almost 30% seen once. These data also formed part of another study, on T cells of mothers and their children.

Sequenced: blood. These receptor sequences come from a woman in her forties in good health.

This clonotype was seen a few times. The rearrangement uses TRBV11-2 and TRBJ1-2; TRBD1 aligns across 9 bases. The CDR3 is 18 amino acids. V shed 4 bases and J 3 bases; nucleotides not matched to a gene: 15. Germline CDR1 SGHAT, CDR2 FQNNGV. The CDR3 DNA reads as TGTGCCAGCAGCTCCCGAGGGAGGGACAGGGTATATTACTATGGCTACACCTTC. Translating gives CASSSRGRDRVYYYGYTF.

In its sample, this clonotype was seen many times. This sequence joins TRBV11-2 and TRBJ2-6; D gene unclear. The germline V gene has CDR1 SGHAT and CDR2 FQNNGV. Trimming removed 6 bases from V and 3 bases from J, with 9 bases in between. The CDR3 is 14 residues long. The CDR3: CASSFAFGANVLTF. CDR3 sequence (DNA): TGTGCCAGCAGTTTTGCGTTTGGGGCCAACGTCCTGACTTTC.

This chain joins TRBV4-1 and TRBJ1-4; a possible D gene is TRBD1 (5 bases). V shed 1 base and J shed 8 bases, with 14 bases lying between them. Germline V gives CDR1 MGHRA, CDR2 YSYEKL. The CDR3 is 15 amino acids. This chain's CDR3 is CASSQGGTASEKLFF. The CDR3 DNA sequence: TGCGCCAGCAGCCAAGGGGGGACGGCCTCCGAAAAACTGTTTTTT.

This clonotype was counted only a few times. The DNA of the CDR3 is TGCGCCAGCAGCCCTAATACAGCGATCGAAAAACTGTTTTTT. Translation: CASSPNTAIEKLFF. The V gene is TRBV4-3, the J gene TRBJ1-4; D not resolved. CDR3 size: 14 residues. Trimming removed 4 bases at V and 8 bases at J, with 14 bases between. CDR1 LGHNA and CDR2 YSLEER come from the germline V gene.

The chain employs TRBV20-1 and TRBJ2-3; 11 nucleotides align to TRBD2. Germline assignment: CDR1 DFQATT and CDR2 SNEGSKA (reference sequence). CDR3 length: 14 residues. V gave up 2 bases and J gave up 5 bases; unmatched junction bases: 3. In DNA, the CDR3 is TGCAGTGCTAGAACTAGCGGGGGAGGAGATACGCAGTATTTT. Translating gives CSARTSGGGDTQYF.

As regards this clonotype: A much larger clone lies one base from this, so it may be a read error. The chain joins TRBV5-1 to TRBJ2-4; D gene unclear. Gene TRBJ2-5 matches the end of the DNA better, so the J call may be wrong. The CDR3 runs to 15 residues. Germline V gives CDR1 SGHRS, CDR2 YFSETQ. CDR3 residues: CVSSLDLTVGETQYF. CDR3 sequence (DNA): TGCGTCAGCAGCTTGGATCTCACCGTGGGGGAGACCCAGTACTTC.

This clonotype was seen repeatedly, ten times or more. This chain connects TRBV20-1 to TRBJ2-4; 10 bases fit TRBD2. Germline V lookup: CDR1 DFQATT, CDR2 SNEGSKA (reference sequence). The CDR3 length is 15 residues. J was trimmed by 0 bases and V by 3 bases; bases with no gene match: 2. The CDR3, as DNA: TGCAGTGCTAGTGCTAGCGGGGGAGCCAAAAACATTCAGTACTTC. Protein product: CSASASGGAKNIQYF.

This clonotype was observed at least ten times. This chain connects TRBV28 to TRBJ1-2; D is ambiguous. This CDR3 is built from 12 residues. CDR1 and CDR2 (germline): MDHEN, SYDVKM. Trimming removed 2 bases at V and 2 bases at J, with 3 bases between. CDR3 loop: CASSLNNYGYTF. The CDR3 DNA is TGTGCCAGCAGTTTAAACAACTATGGCTACACCTTC.

This clonotype was counted ten times or more. The chain links TRBV20-1 to TRBJ2-1; D is possibly TRBD1 (5 bases). The V gene's germline CDR1 is DFQATT and CDR2 SNEGSKA (reference sequence). The CDR3 has 15 amino acids. V was cut by 2 bases and J by 0 bases, with 11 bases left in between. The CDR3 DNA is TGCAGTGCTAGACCCCAGGGCCTCTCCTACAATGAGCAGTTCTTC. This gives the protein CSARPQGLSYNEQFF.

The chain recombines TRBV3-1 with TRBJ1-1; D gene uncertain. CDR3 size: 13 residues. Trimming pared 9 bases from V and 1 base from J, leaving 12 bases between. CDR1 LGHDT and CDR2 YNNKEL come from the germline V gene (reference sequence). CDR3 coding DNA: TGTGCCAGTGGGTCTTATGGGAACACTGAAGCTTTCTTT. It is translated as CASGSYGNTEAFF. The full variable domain, with the rest looked up from reference TRBV3-1 and TRBJ1-1, is DTAVSQTPKYLVTQMGNDKSIKCEQNLGHDTMYWYKQDSKKFLKIMFSYNNKELIINETVPNRFSPKSPDKAHLNLHINSLELGDSAVYFCASGSYGNTEAFFGQGTRLTVV.

The chain couples TRBV12-3 or TRBV12-4 to TRBJ2-3, with 11 positions matching TRBD2. Unmatched junction bases numbered 14, after V lost 8 bases and J lost 10 bases. CDR3 size: 15 residues. This CDR3 reads CASSFIAGGTDPQYF. The CDR3 DNA follows: TGTGCCAGCTCTTTCATAGCGGGGGGGACGGACCCGCAGTATTTT.

This clonotype was detected a few times. The chain uses TRBV29-1 and TRBJ2-6, with 9 bases matching TRBD1. Trimming removed 4 bases from V and 0 bases from J; junction bases left unmatched: 16. Germline V gene lookup returns CDR1 SQVTM and CDR2 ANQGSEA. This CDR3 region has 20 residues. The CDR3: CSVARVGGGQGNSGANVLTF. CDR3 nucleotides: TGCAGCGTTGCCAGGGTAGGGGGGGGACAGGGTAACTCTGGGGCCAACGTCCTGACTTTC.

There are a few counts of this clonotype. A junction end diverges from the germline sequence, so it may reflect a read error. The chain uses TRBV7-3 and TRBJ2-3; TRBD2 matches at 10 bases. CDR1 and CDR2 (germline): SGHTA, FQGTGA. This CDR3 has 15 residues. CDR3 nucleotide sequence: TGTGCCAGCAGCCTAACTAGCGGGGTTTGGGATACGCAGTATTTT. Translating it yields CASSLTSGVWDTQYF.

The V gene is TRBV27, the J gene TRBJ2-3; D uncertain. Germline V CDR1 and CDR2: MNHEY, SMNVEV (reference sequence). The CDR3 consists of 13 residues. The V and J ends lost 5 bases and 1 base respectively, with 7 bases between them. The CDR3 bases are TGTGCCAGCAGTCCGTTCGGCACAGATACGCAGTATTTT. The encoded protein is CASSPFGTDTQYF.

The rearrangement joins TRBV20-1 to TRBJ2-1; 16 bases agree with TRBD2. There are 20 residues in the CDR3. The trim removed 6 bases at V and 2 bases at J, leaving 16 bases unmatched. Per germline, CDR1 DFQATT and CDR2 SNEGSKA (reference sequence). CDR3 sequence (DNA): TGCAGTGCCAAAATCCGGGGGACTAGCGGGGGGGCCGGAACCTACAATGAGCAGTTCTTC. Translated: CSAKIRGTSGGAGTYNEQFF.

About this clonotype itself: Sequence at one end of the junction differs from germline and may be a read error. This rearrangement joins TRBV7-7 to TRBJ2-2; possible D gene TRBD2, 6 bases. The V gene's germline CDR1 is SSHAT and CDR2 FNYEAQ (reference sequence). The CDR3 consists of 16 residues. The CDR3: CASSLGRGPNTGELFF. The CDR3 DNA reads TGTGCTAGCAGCTTAGGGCGGGGCCCTAACACCGGGGAGCTGTTTTTT.

This clonotype was picked up many times. The chain uses TRBV20-1 and TRBJ1-1; no definite D call. Per germline, CDR1 DFQATT and CDR2 SNEGSKA (reference sequence). The V gene lost 3 bases and the J gene lost 7 bases, with 6 bases spanning the gap. The CDR3 extends over 10 amino acids. The CDR3 sequence is CSASTVEAFF. For the CDR3, the DNA is TGCAGTGCTAGTACAGTTGAAGCTTTCTTT.

This clonotype was observed a few times. The V and J genes are TRBV12-3 or TRBV12-4 and TRBJ2-7; TRBD1 matches at 10 bases. J was trimmed by 3 bases and V by 3 bases; bases with no gene match: 5. The CDR3 totals 15 residues. CDR3 sequence reads: CASSFGGQGYYEQYF. CDR3 nucleotide sequence: TGTGCCAGCAGTTTCGGGGGACAGGGGTACTACGAGCAGTACTTC.

V gene TRBV4-1 combines with J gene TRBJ1-5; maybe TRBD1 (5 bases). Between the trimmed V and J ends, which lost 0 bases and 3 bases, there was a span of 9 bases. In germline, CDR1 is MGHRA, CDR2 YSYEKL. The CDR3 runs 15 residues. DNA of the CDR3: TGCGCCAGCAGCCAAGAGGTCAGGGACAATCAGCCCCAGCATTTT. Translated: CASSQEVRDNQPQHF.

This clonotype occurred a few times. V is TRBV7-3 and J is TRBJ2-5; TRBD2 aligns across 8 bases. The CDR3 is 15 residues long. Germline CDR1 and CDR2: SGHTA and FQGTGA. The junction had 9 bases not matched to a gene; V was cut back by 5 bases and J by 4 bases. CDR3 sequence: CASSPGAGVAETQYF. The DNA of the CDR3 is TGTGCCAGCAGCCCAGGAGCGGGGGTAGCAGAGACCCAGTACTTC.

This clonotype came up a few times. This chain joins TRBV29-1 and TRBJ2-7, with a tentative D call TRBD1 (6 bases). The germline CDR1 and CDR2 sequences are SQVTM and ANQGSEA. The CDR3 has 14 amino acids. Trimming took 6 bases from V and 3 from J, leaving 18 bases between them. CDR3 amino acids: CSVMKPGECYEQYF. The CDR3 nucleotides read TGCAGCGTAATGAAGCCAGGGGAGTGCTACGAGCAGTACTTC.

Only a few counts were recorded for this clonotype. The genes are TRBV18 and TRBJ1-6; D ambiguous. Germline assignment: CDR1 KGHSH and CDR2 LQKENI. This CDR3 is built from 15 residues. Trimming removed 5 bases from V and 5 bases from J, with 13 bases in between. The CDR3 loop reads CASSSQDSNNSPLHF. CDR3 in DNA: TGTGCCAGCTCATCTCAGGATTCCAATAATTCACCCCTCCACTTT.

The rearrangement uses TRBV29-1 and TRBJ1-2; 7 positions agree with TRBD1. Germline V gene lookup returns CDR1 SQVTM and CDR2 ANQGSEA. There are 14 residues in the CDR3. Trimming cost V 4 bases and J 3 bases; bases outside gene matches: 8. The CDR3 coding sequence is TGCAGCGTTGGGGGTCGACAGGGCGACTATGGCTACACCTTC. It translates to CSVGGRQGDYGYTF. Combining the CDR3 with reference TRBV29-1 and TRBJ1-2 gives the whole variable domain SAVISQKPSRDICQRGTSLTIQCQVDSQVTMMFWYRQQPGQSLTLIATANQGSEATYESGFVIDKFPISRPNLTFSTLTVSNMSPEDSSIYLCSVGGRQGDYGYTFGSGTRLTVV.

Worth noting for this clonotype: A junction boundary mismatches the germline segment, possibly from a read error. The V call is TRBV5-6, the J call TRBJ1-1; no clear D. The germline V gene has CDR1 SGHDT and CDR2 YYEEEE. The CDR3 totals 14 residues. CDR3 sequence: CASSYGSLSTEAFF. The CDR3 DNA sequence: TGCGCCAGCAGCTATGGGTCCTTAAGCACTGAAGCTTTCTTT.

Regarding this clonotype: A much more abundant neighbour one base away suggests this may be a read error. The chain has TRBV20-1 and TRBJ1-2, with a weak D call TRBD1 (6 bases). The CDR3 totals 12 residues. Germline assignment: CDR1 DFQATT and CDR2 SNEGSKA (reference sequence). This chain's CDR3 is CGAGRGGDGYTF. Here the CDR3 DNA reads TGCGGTGCTGGGAGGGGGGGCGATGGCTACACCTTC.

This clonotype occurred a few times. This chain links TRBV3-1 with TRBJ2-7, with D possibly matching TRBD1 (5 bases). In germline, CDR1 is LGHDT, CDR2 YNNKEL (reference sequence). CDR3 length: 18 amino acids. Trimming removed 1 base at V and 1 base at J, with 20 bases between. CDR3 sequence reads: CASSQVTDNRFLSYEQYF. CDR3 nucleotides: TGTGCCAGCAGCCAAGTTACGGACAATAGATTTTTATCCTACGAGCAGTACTTC.

The rearrangement links TRBV7-3 to TRBJ1-1, with D tentatively TRBD1 (5 bases). Germline V CDR1 and CDR2: SGHTA, FQGTGA. The CDR3 contains 13 residues. The V gene lost 1 base and the J gene lost 4 bases, with 7 bases spanning the gap. The DNA for the CDR3 is TGTGCCAGCAGCTTAATGGGGACCACTGAAGCTTTCTTT. It yields the protein CASSLMGTTEAFF.

V is TRBV14 and J is TRBJ2-3, with 12 bases matching TRBD2. With 10 bases clipped from V and 3 bases from J, the junction kept 8 bases outside the gene matches. Germline lookup yields CDR1 SGHDN and CDR2 FVKESK. The CDR3 extends over 15 amino acids. This chain's CDR3 is CANRLLAGGTDTQYF. The CDR3 region has the DNA TGTGCCAACAGACTACTAGCGGGGGGAACAGATACGCAGTATTTT.

The sample holds a few counts of this clonotype. The chain couples TRBV7-2 to TRBJ2-5; 8 bases fit TRBD1. Germline trimming cut 3 bases from V and 0 bases from J; bases unmatched to any gene: 9. CDR1 SGHTA and CDR2 FQGNSA come from the germline V gene. This CDR3 comprises 17 residues. CDR3 sequence reads: CASSFDRGGPYQETQYF. DNA for the CDR3: TGTGCCAGCAGCTTCGACAGGGGCGGGCCATACCAAGAGACCCAGTACTTC.

This clonotype has just a few counts. This chain joins TRBV4-3 and TRBJ1-1; tentative D call: TRBD1 (6 bases). Trimming pared 2 bases from V and 10 bases from J, leaving 20 bases between. Germline V gene sequence: CDR1 LGHNA, CDR2 YSLEER. This CDR3 is 15 amino acids long. The CDR3 is CASSQRKGDHTGAFF. As DNA, the CDR3 is TGCGCCAGCAGCCAAAGAAAGGGGGACCACACGGGAGCTTTCTTT.

V usage is TRBV4-3 and J usage is TRBJ2-7, with 8 bases fitting TRBD2. With V trimmed by 4 bases and J by 0 bases, 5 bases remained unmatched. The CDR3 is 15 residues long. The germline gives CDR1 LGHNA, CDR2 YSLEER. The CDR3 spells CASSPGTSVSYEQYF. CDR3 nucleotides: TGCGCCAGCAGCCCCGGGACTAGTGTCTCCTACGAGCAGTACTTC.

With respect to this clonotype: A much larger clone differs from this one at a single base, so this may be a read error. The V call is TRBV7-6, the J call TRBJ2-6; possible D gene TRBD1, 5 bases. The CDR3 extends over 15 amino acids. Looked up from germline, CDR1 is SGHVS and CDR2 is FNYEAQ. The DNA of the CDR3 is TGTGCCAGCAGCTCAGGAAGCTCTGGGGCCAACGTCCCGACTTTC. This codes for CASSSGSSGANVPTF.